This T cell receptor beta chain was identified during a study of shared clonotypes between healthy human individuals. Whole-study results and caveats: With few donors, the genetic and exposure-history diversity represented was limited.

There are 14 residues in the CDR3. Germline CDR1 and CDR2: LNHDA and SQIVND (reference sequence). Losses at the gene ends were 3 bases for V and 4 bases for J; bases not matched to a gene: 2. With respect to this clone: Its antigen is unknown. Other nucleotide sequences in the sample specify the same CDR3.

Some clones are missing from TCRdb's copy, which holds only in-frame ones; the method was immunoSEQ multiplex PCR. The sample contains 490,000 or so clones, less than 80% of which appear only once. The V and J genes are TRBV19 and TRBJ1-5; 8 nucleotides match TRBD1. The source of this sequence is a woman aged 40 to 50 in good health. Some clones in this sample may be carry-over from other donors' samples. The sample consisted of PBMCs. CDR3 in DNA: TGTGCCAGTAGTATTACAGGGGGGAATCAGCCCCAGCATTTT. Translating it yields CASSITGGNQPQHF.